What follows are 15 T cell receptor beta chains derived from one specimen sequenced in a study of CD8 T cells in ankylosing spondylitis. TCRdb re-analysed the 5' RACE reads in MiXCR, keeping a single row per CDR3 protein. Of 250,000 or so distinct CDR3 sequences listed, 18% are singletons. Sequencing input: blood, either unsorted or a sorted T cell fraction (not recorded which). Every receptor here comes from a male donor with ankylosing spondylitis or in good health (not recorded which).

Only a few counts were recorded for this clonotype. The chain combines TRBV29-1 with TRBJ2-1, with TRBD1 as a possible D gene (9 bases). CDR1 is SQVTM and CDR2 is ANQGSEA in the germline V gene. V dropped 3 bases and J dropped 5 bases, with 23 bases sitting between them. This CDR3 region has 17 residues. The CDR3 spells CSVDSSGRGQGHNEQFF. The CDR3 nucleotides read TGCAGCGTTGATAGTTCCGGGAGGGGACAGGGACACAATGAGCAGTTCTTC.

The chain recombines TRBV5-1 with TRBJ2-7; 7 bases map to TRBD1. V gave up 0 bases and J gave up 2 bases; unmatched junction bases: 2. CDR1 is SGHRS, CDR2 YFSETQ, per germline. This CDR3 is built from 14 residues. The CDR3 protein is CASSLDGTAYEQYF. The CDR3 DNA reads TGCGCCAGCAGCTTGGACGGGACAGCCTACGAGCAGTACTTC.

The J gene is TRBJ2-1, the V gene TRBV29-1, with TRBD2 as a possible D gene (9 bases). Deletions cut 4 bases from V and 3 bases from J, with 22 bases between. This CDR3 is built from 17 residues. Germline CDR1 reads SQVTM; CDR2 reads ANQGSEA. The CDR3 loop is CSVARDRGLASYNEQFF. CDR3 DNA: TGCAGCGTTGCCCGTGACAGGGGACTAGCCAGCTACAATGAGCAGTTCTTC.

CDR3 in amino acids: CSVESSNTGELFF. CDR3 sequence (DNA): TGCAGCGTTGAGTCGAGTAACACCGGGGAGCTGTTTTTT. This chain joins TRBV29-1 and TRBJ2-2; no firm D call. V shed 3 bases and J shed 2 bases, with 7 bases lying between them. Germline CDR1 and CDR2: SQVTM and ANQGSEA. CDR3 length: 13 residues.

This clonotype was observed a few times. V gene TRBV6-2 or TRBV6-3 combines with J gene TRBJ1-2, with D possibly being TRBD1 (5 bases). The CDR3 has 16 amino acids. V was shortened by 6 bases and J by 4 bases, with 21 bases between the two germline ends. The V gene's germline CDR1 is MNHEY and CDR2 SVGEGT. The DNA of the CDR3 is TGTGCCAGCAGCTACCGATCTGGGGGGAAGATCTATGGCTACACCTTC. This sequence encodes CASSYRSGGKIYGYTF.

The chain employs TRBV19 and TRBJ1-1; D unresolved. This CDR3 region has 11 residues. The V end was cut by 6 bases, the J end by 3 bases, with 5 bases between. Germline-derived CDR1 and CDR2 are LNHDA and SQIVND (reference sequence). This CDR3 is CASSRYTEAFF. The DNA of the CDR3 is TGTGCCAGTAGCCGCTACACTGAAGCTTTCTTT.

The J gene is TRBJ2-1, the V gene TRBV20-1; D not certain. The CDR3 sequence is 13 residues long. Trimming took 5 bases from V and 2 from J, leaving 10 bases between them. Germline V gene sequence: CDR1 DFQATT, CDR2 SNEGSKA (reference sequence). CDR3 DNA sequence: TGCAGTGCTCCCCAGACGACCTACAATGAGCAGTTCTTC. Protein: CSAPQTTYNEQFF.

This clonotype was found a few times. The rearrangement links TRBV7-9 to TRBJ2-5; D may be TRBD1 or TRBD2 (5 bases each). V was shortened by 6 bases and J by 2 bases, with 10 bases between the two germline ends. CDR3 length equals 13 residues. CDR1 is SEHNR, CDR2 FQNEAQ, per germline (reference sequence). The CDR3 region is CASRRDGQETQYF. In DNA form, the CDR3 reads TGTGCCAGCAGACGGGACGGGCAAGAGACCCAGTACTTC.

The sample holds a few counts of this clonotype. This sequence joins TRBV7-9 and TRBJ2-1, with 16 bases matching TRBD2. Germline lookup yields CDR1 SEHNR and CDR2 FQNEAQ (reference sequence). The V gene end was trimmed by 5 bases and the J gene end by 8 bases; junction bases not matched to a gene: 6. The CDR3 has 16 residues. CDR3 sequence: CASSLGTSGRADEQFF. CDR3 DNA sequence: TGTGCCAGCAGCCTTGGGACTAGCGGGAGGGCCGATGAGCAGTTCTTC.

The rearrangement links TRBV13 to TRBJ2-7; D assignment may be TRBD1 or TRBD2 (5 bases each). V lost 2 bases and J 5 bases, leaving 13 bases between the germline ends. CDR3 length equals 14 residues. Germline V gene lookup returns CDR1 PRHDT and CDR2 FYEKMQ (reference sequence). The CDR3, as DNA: TGTGCCAGCAGCTTATCTGAGGGGTTGGACGAGCAGTACTTC. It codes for CASSLSEGLDEQYF.

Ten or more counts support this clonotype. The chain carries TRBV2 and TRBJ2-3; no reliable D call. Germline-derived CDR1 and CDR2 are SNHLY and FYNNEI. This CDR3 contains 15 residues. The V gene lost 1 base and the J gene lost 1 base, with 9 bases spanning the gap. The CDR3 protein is CASSEGLVGTDTQYF. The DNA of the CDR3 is TGTGCCAGCAGTGAAGGTTTAGTAGGCACAGATACGCAGTATTTT. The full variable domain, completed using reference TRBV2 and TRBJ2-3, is EPEVTQTPSHQVTQMGQEVILRCVPISNHLYFYWYRQILGQKVEFLVSFYNNEISEKSEIFDDQFSVERPDGSNFTLKIRSTKLEDSAMYFCASSEGLVGTDTQYFGPGTRLTVL.

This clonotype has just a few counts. The CDR3 loop reads CASSYSTVGEPYEQYF. The CDR3 DNA reads as TGTGCCAGCAGTTACTCGACGGTAGGGGAACCCTACGAGCAGTACTTC. This chain links TRBV6-5 with TRBJ2-7; D is possibly TRBD1 (5 bases). Looked up from germline, CDR1 is MNHEY and CDR2 is SVGAGI. Trimming took off 0 bases at V and 2 bases at J, with 14 bases between the two ends. The CDR3 loop spans 16 amino acids.

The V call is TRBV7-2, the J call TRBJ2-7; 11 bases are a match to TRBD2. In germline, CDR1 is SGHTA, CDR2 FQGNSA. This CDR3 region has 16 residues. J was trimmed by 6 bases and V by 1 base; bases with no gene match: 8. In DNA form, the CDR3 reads TGTGCCAGCAGCTTAGGACTAGCGGGGAGTCCAATCGAGCAGTACTTC. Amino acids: CASSLGLAGSPIEQYF.

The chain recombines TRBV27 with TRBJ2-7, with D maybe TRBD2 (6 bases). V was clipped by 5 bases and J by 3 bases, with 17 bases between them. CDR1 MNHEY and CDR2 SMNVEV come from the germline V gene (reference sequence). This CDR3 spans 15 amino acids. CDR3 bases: TGTGCCAGCAGTCCTCGTGTTAGCGGCAACTACGAGCAGTACTTC. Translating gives CASSPRVSGNYEQYF.

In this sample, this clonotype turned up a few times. The CDR3 DNA reads TGTGCCAGCAGTTCACTACAGGGAGGGTATGGCTACACCTTC. Translating gives CASSSLQGGYGYTF. The chain combines TRBV6-5 with TRBJ1-2; a possible D gene is TRBD1 (6 bases). Germline V gene lookup returns CDR1 MNHEY and CDR2 SVGAGI. The V end was cut by 4 bases, the J end by 5 bases, with 14 bases between. The CDR3 consists of 14 residues.